The clone carrying this T cell receptor beta chain was observed a handful of times. The data belong to a study of CD8 T cells in ankylosing spondylitis. The CDR3 loop spans 17 amino acids. V was trimmed by 3 bases and J by 4 bases, leaving 21 bases between them. The germline V gene has CDR1 SGHTA and CDR2 FQGNSA. A single record per CDR3 protein comes from TCRdb applying MiXCR to the 5' RACE reads. The sample includes some 140,000 distinct CDR3 sequences, roughly 8.4% of them seen just once. The receptor was isolated from a male donor with ankylosing spondylitis. The chain is built from TRBV7-2 and TRBJ2-5, with D possibly TRBD1 on 6 matching bases. What was sequenced was synovial fluid, either unsorted or a sorted T cell fraction (not recorded which). CDR3 loop: CASSFTGSLGARETQYF. DNA of the CDR3: TGTGCCAGCAGCTTTACGGGAAGTCTGGGGGCGCGAGAGACCCAGTACTTC.